The 15 T cell receptor beta chains below were found in one sample sequenced in a study of PD-L1 blockade in urothelial cancer. TCRdb keeps only in-frame clones here, not all; method: immunoSEQ multiplex PCR. The data show about 30,000 clones, 80% to 90% seen once. The sequenced sample was PBMCs, obtained around atezolizumab (anti-PD-L1) treatment. Every receptor here comes from a man aged 50-59 years with urothelial cancer.

The chain has TRBV19 and TRBJ2-4; TRBD2 might be the D (6 bases). Germline V gives CDR1 LNHDA, CDR2 SQIVND (reference sequence). V lost 9 bases, J lost 9 bases, and 21 bases lay in between. The CDR3 totals 14 residues. The CDR3 coding sequence is TGTGCCAGCCGAAAGGAGGGGCAGGGTGGCATTCAGTACTTC. Its translation: CASRKEGQGGIQYF.

V gene TRBV6-1 combines with J gene TRBJ1-5; D gene ambiguous. CDR3 length equals 14 residues. Germline V gene sequence: CDR1 MNHNS, CDR2 SASEGT. V dropped 2 bases and J dropped 7 bases, with 12 bases sitting between them. The CDR3 loop reads CASSETTVRQPQHF. Written as DNA, the CDR3 is TGTGCCAGCAGTGAAACAACAGTTAGACAGCCCCAGCATTTT.

This chain joins TRBV6-6 and TRBJ2-7; D uncertain. Germline V CDR1 and CDR2: MNHNY, SVGAGI (reference sequence). The CDR3 is 12 amino acids. Trimming removed 2 bases at V and 5 bases at J, with 7 bases between. CDR3 nucleotide sequence: TGTGCCAGCAGTTACGCCTCTAACGAGCAGTACTTC. Protein: CASSYASNEQYF.

This chain links TRBV9 with TRBJ2-3; D not resolved. Germline values: CDR1 SGDLS, CDR2 YYNGEE. CDR3 length: 15 amino acids. Trimming removed 3 bases at V and 0 bases at J, with 11 bases between. CDR3 DNA: TGTGCCAGCAGCGAGGTGGCGGAAAGCACAGATACGCAGTATTTT. Translating gives CASSEVAESTDTQYF. Full variable domain (missing parts from reference TRBV9 and TRBJ2-3): DSGVTQTPKHLITATGQRVTLRCSPRSGDLSVYWYQQSLDQGLQFLIQYYNGEERAKGNILERFSAQQFPDLHSELNLSSLELGDSALYFCASSEVAESTDTQYFGPGTRLTVL.

This clone was recorded once. The J gene is TRBJ2-7, the V gene TRBV18, with 7 bases aligning to TRBD2. This CDR3 has 15 amino acids. V gave up 0 bases and J gave up 0 bases; unmatched junction bases: 2. Germline V CDR1 and CDR2: KGHSH, LQKENI. CDR3 DNA sequence: TGTGCCAGCTCACCACCGGGGGGGAGCTCCTACGAGCAGTACTTC. Its translation: CASSPPGGSSYEQYF.

V gene TRBV6-1 combines with J gene TRBJ1-5, with 7 nucleotides matching TRBD1. V was clipped by 6 bases and J by 6 bases; unmatched bases: 8. Germline V gives CDR1 MNHNS, CDR2 SASEGT. The CDR3 covers 14 residues. The CDR3 sequence: CASRQTGQGQPQHF. The CDR3 nucleotides read TGTGCCAGCAGGCAGACAGGGCAAGGTCAGCCCCAGCATTTT.

This rearrangement joins TRBV30 to TRBJ2-3; 8 bases map to TRBD2. The CDR3 totals 14 residues. V trimming: 4 bases; J trimming: 5 bases; junction bases outside the gene matches: 8. Germline V gives CDR1 GTSNPN, CDR2 SVGIG (reference sequence). The CDR3 spells CAWMPGGAQDTQYF. The DNA of the CDR3 is TGTGCCTGGATGCCCGGGGGGGCCCAAGATACGCAGTATTTT.

The chain combines TRBV6-6 with TRBJ1-2, with 8 bases identical to TRBD1. With 0 bases clipped from V and 6 bases from J, the junction kept 3 bases outside the gene matches. Germline V CDR1 and CDR2: MNHNY, SVGAGI (reference sequence). The CDR3 sequence is 14 residues long. As DNA, the CDR3 is TGTGCCAGCAGTTACTCGACAGGGGCGAATGGCTACACCTTC. Translating it yields CASSYSTGANGYTF.

This clone was seen just once. The chain uses TRBV11-1 and TRBJ2-7; perhaps TRBD2 as D (6 bases). This CDR3 has 15 amino acids. Trimming stripped 7 bases from V and 1 base from J, with 17 bases between. The germline V gene has CDR1 SGHAT and CDR2 FQDESV (reference sequence). This CDR3 is CASTDGLGLSYEQYF. As DNA, the CDR3 is TGTGCCAGCACCGACGGCCTGGGACTGTCCTACGAGCAGTACTTC.

The chain couples TRBV5-4 to TRBJ2-3, with 7 bases matching TRBD2. The V gene's germline CDR1 is SGHNT and CDR2 YYREEE (reference sequence). The CDR3 loop spans 16 amino acids. V was clipped by 0 bases and J by 0 bases; unmatched bases: 4. As DNA, the CDR3 is TGTGCCAGCAGCTTGGTTTCACTAGCGAGCACAGATACGCAGTATTTT. The encoded protein is CASSLVSLASTDTQYF.

The chain couples TRBV10-2 to TRBJ2-5; 11 bases align to TRBD2. Germline assignment: CDR1 WSHSY and CDR2 SAAADI. The CDR3 has 16 residues. The V and J ends lost 2 bases and 4 bases, in that order; junction bases with no gene match: 6. The CDR3 DNA sequence: TGCGCCAGCAGTGAGAATAGCGGGAGGGCCGTAGAGACCCAGTACTTC. It yields the protein CASSENSGRAVETQYF.

The chain carries TRBV2 and TRBJ2-7; 10 bases agree with TRBD2. CDR3 length equals 16 residues. V dropped 2 bases and J dropped 3; count of bases not matched to a gene: 7. Germline values: CDR1 SNHLY, CDR2 FYNNEI. This chain's CDR3 is CASSELAGVKIYEQYF. The CDR3 coding sequence is TGTGCCAGCAGTGAACTAGCGGGGGTGAAAATCTACGAGCAGTACTTC. The complete variable domain, with remaining parts taken from reference TRBV2 and TRBJ2-7, reads EPEVTQTPSHQVTQMGQEVILRCVPISNHLYFYWYRQILGQKVEFLVSFYNNEISEKSEIFDDQFSVERPDGSNFTLKIRSTKLEDSAMYFCASSELAGVKIYEQYFGPGTRLTVT.

The V call is TRBV19, the J call TRBJ2-3; 14 bases map to TRBD2. This CDR3 spans 17 amino acids. J gave up 0 bases and V 5 bases, and 4 bases lay outside the gene matches. Germline CDR1 is LNHDA and CDR2 is SQIVND (reference sequence). For the CDR3, the DNA is TGTGCCAGTAGTCCCTGGACTAGCGGGAGGAGCACAGATACGCAGTATTTT. This gives the protein CASSPWTSGRSTDTQYF.

The gene calls are TRBV5-1 and TRBJ1-5; possible D gene TRBD1, 6 bases. V was shortened by 0 bases and J by 4 bases, with 11 bases between the two germline ends. Germline lookup yields CDR1 SGHRS and CDR2 YFSETQ. The CDR3 covers 15 residues. The CDR3 region is CASSLAGGANQPQHF. In nucleotides, the CDR3 is TGCGCCAGCAGCTTGGCCGGGGGGGCTAATCAGCCCCAGCATTTT.

V and J are TRBV18 and TRBJ1-5; D ambiguous. CDR3 size: 14 residues. From germline, CDR1 is KGHSH and CDR2 LQKENI. Trimming removed 6 bases from V and 2 bases from J, with 11 bases in between. CDR3 DNA sequence: TGTGCCAGCTCTCTCGAGAAAGGCAATCAGCCCCAGCATTTT. Its protein is CASSLEKGNQPQHF.